This T cell receptor beta chain appears in the sequencing data of a study of shared clonotypes between healthy human individuals (dated by TCRdb to the early 2020s). For context, the study as a whole: The cohort included three men and a couple of women between 18 and 49 years of age. For each donor, CD4 naive and CD4 memory were each given three plates, CD8 naive was given two plates, and CD8 memory was given one plate. To estimate repertoire size and how much clonotype sharing occurs between individuals, the study deeply sequenced the blood TCR repertoires of 4 to 6 healthy adults. To increase sequencing depth and limit assay-specific biases, TCR repertoire library preparation and sequencing were carried out by different laboratories using diverse techniques. Each donor's leukapheresis produced roughly between about 0.85 and 10 billion PBMCs. Findings and caveats that apply to the study as a whole: Incomplete sequencing was indicated by rarefaction of sorted-subset datasets, despite the large sequencing depth. Sharing across a few donors was observed for about 4.8% of naive CD4, less than 4% of naive CD8, about 2.5% of memory CD4, and roughly 0.43% of memory CD8 clonotypes. Estimated clonotype richness was generally larger for naive than for memory subsets. Because the study included a small number of donors, the genetic and exposure-history diversity represented was limited. Based on pairwise subsampling, the degree of clonotype sharing among donors was expected to be affected by sequencing depth. Sampling was limited to blood, and TCR repertoires in tissue likely differ from TCR repertoires in blood. Compared with non-shared clonotypes, clonotypes shared by all four sorted-subset donors had higher generation probabilities.

Using the deep immunoSEQ assay, multiplex PCR amplified TCR CDR3 regions from genomic DNA. For each cell subset, the extracted genomic DNA was distributed evenly across all wells of several immunoSEQ 96-well plates, and each plate served as one replicate. For sorted subsets, 200 to 250 ng of genomic DNA, equivalent to 25,000 to 35,000 T cell genomes, went into each replicate PCR. The purified libraries were quantified using a Qubit 3.0 fluorometer, sized with a Bioanalyzer 2100, and then quantified again using the KAPA Library Quantification kit. Every immunoSEQ 96-well plate was sequenced on a dedicated single-read 150-cycle Illumina NextSeq 550 flow cell. On the authors' methods: Because only junctional sequences without quality scores were contained in the immunoSEQ output, filtering matching that applied to full-length reads could not be performed. Sequences were annotated with PyIR, a Python wrapper for IgBLAST v1.9, and V/J genes and CDR3 were assigned using IMGT germline references. Reads with weak V/J assignments (E-value above 1e-6), missing CDR3, stop codons, out-of-frame junctions, or ambiguous translated residues were removed. V3J clonotypes were defined as sequences sharing the same inferred V gene, J gene, and CDR3 amino acid sequence. Percentage overlap between repertoires was calculated by dividing the number of shared unique clonotypes by the size of the smaller repertoire. Three approaches were used to assess repertoire richness: RTK rarefaction, the Chao1 estimator, and Recon v2.1 estimates of unobserved clonotypes. Generation probabilities were computed with OLGA for all TCRbeta clonotypes obtained by the gDNA method from a few donors. The clones in this table, taken by TCRdb from immuneACCESS, are in-frame only. Not every clone is retained; where verified, under half of the shortfall comes from an unresolved V gene, and the cause of the rest is unknown. That table furnishes V, J and clone size, whereas the DNA furnished D and trimming. For this sample there are fewer than 1.8 million clones; approximately 98.5% appear just once. The top ten constitute 0.36% of the sample.

About this clone itself: The specificity of this receptor is unknown. No much larger clone exists at a distance of one base, and base qualities are not known.

The CDR3 contains 8 residues, cysteine and phenylalanine counted. Only CDR3 DNA is held: 24 bases, read in frame from base 1. For CDR1 and CDR2, the germline V gene lists SQVTM and ANQGSEA. The junction carries 8 bases between V and J, which are trimmed by 8 bases and 10 bases respectively. The donors were healthy, HIV-negative adults who had no recently reported acute infections or vaccinations. Every donor was a Caucasian adult residing in Nashville, Tennessee, USA. CD4+ T cells were enriched through magnetic negative selection, after which naive cells were positively selected on CD45RA and the remaining negative fraction served as the memory subset. Blood was obtained by leukapheresis, after which PBMCs were separated by Ficoll-Histopaque density gradient centrifugation and cryopreserved in liquid nitrogen vapor phase. Purity and quantity of every magnetically sorted T cell population were checked by analytical flow cytometry. Genomic DNA was isolated from each sorted fraction and quantified by UV absorbance on a Nanodrop 2000c.

The V and J segments used are TRBV29-1 and TRBJ1-2; the D gene is not confidently resolved. This TCR was sampled from a man in his thirties or forties in good health. Sequenced: naive CD4+ T cells sorted from blood. This specimen's cell subset or site label, interpreted: CD45RA+ positively selected. The CDR3 region reads CSLGDYTF. The nucleotide sequence is given as TGCAGCTTGGGAGACTACACCTTC.